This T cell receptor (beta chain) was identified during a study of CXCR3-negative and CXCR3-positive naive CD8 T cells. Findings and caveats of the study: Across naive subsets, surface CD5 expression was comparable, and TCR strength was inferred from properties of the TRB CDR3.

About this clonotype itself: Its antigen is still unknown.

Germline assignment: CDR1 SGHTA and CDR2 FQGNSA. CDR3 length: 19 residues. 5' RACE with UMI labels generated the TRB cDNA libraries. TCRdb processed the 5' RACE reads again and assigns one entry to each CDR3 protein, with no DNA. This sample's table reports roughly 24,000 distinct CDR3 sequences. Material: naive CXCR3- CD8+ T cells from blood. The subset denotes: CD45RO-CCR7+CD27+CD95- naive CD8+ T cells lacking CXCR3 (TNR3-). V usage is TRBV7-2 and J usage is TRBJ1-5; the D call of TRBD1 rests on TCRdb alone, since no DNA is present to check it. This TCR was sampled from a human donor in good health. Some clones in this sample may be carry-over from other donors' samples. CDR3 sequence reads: CASSWEVGTGGLSNQPQHF.